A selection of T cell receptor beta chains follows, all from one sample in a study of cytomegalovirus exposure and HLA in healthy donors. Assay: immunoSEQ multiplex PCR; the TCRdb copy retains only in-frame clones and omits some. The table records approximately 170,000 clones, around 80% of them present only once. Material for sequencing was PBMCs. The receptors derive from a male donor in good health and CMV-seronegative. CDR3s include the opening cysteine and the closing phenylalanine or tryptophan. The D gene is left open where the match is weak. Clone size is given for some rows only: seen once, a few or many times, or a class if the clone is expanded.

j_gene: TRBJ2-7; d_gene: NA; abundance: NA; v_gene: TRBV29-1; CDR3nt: TGCAGCGTTGAAGAGAACGGTCTCGAGCAGTACTTC; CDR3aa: CSVEENGLEQYF
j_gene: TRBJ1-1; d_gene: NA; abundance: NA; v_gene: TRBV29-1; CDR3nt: TGCAGCGTCGCGGGACCGATGAACACTGAAGCTTTCTTT; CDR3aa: CSVAGPMNTEAFF
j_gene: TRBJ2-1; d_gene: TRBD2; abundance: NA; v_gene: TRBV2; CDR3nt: TGTGCCAGCAGTGATCGTACTAGCGGGAACAATGAGCAGTTCTTC; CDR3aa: CASSDRTSGNNEQFF
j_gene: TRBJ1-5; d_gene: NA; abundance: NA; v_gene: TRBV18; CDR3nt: TGTGCCAGCTCGCCGGGGGGGGGCAATCAGCCCCAGCATTTT; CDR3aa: CASSPGGGNQPQHF
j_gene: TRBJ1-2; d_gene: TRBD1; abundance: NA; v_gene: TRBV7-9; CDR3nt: TGTGCCAGCAGCTTAGGCAGGGGGCCTGGCTACACCTTC; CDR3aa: CASSLGRGPGYTF
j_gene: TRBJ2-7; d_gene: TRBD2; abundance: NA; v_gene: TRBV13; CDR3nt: TGTGCCAGCAGTCGACTAGCGGGATTCTACGGGCAGTACTTC; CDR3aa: CASSRLAGFYGQYF
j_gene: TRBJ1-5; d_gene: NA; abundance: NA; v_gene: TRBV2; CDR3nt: TGTGCCAGCACCTACGGGCCGATAGGGAGCGGCAATCAGCCCCAGCATTTT; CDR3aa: CASTYGPIGSGNQPQHF
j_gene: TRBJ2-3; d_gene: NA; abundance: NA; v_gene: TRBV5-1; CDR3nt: TGCGCCAGCACCCCAAACGGCGGCTCCCGTACAGATACGCAGTATTTT; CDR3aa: CASTPNGGSRTDTQYF
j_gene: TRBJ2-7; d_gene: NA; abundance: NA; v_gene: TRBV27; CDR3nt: TGTGCCAGCAGTTTTCGACAGGTTGGGGCGGGCGGCGAGCAGTACTTC; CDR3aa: CASSFRQVGAGGEQYF
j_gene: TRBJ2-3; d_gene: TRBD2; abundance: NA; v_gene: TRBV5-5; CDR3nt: TGTGCCAGCAGCTTAGACGTACTAGCGGCAGATACGCAGTATTTT; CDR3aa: CASSLDVLAADTQYF
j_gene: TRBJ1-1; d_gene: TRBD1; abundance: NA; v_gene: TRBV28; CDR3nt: TGTGCCAGCAAGGACAGGCTAGAAGCTTTCTTT; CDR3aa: CASKDRLEAFF
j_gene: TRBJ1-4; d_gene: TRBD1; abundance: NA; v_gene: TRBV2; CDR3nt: TGTGCCAGCACCGGACAGGGGGCAACTAATGAAAAACTGTTTTTT; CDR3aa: CASTGQGATNEKLFF
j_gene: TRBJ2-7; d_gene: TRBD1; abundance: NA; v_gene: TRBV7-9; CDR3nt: TGTGCCAGCAGCTCCCCAGGACAGGGGGCCTACGAGCAGTACTTC; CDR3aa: CASSSPGQGAYEQYF
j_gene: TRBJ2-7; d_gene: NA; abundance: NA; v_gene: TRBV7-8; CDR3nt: TGTGCCAGCAGCCGGAGCCTCCGGTACGAGCAGTACTTC; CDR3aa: CASSRSLRYEQYF
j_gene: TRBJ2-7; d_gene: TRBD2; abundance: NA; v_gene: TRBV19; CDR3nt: TGTGCCAGTAGTCTCAAAGGACTAGCGGGACCTGTCTACGAGCAGTACTTC; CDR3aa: CASSLKGLAGPVYEQYF
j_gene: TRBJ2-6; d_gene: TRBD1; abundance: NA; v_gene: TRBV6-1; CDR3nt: TGTGCCAGCAGGGGACAGGGGGCTGGGGCCAACGTCCTGACTTTC; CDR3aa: CASRGQGAGANVLTF
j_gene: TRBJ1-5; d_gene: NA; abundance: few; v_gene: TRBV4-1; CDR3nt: TGCGCCAGCAGCCAAGGTGTTCAGCTGTCGGAGCAGCCCCAGCATTTT; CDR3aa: CASSQGVQLSEQPQHF
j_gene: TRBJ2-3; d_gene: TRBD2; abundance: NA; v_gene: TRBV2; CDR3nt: TGTGCCAGCAGTGACAGTCGAGCGGGAGGGGGAAATACGCAGTATTTT; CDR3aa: CASSDSRAGGGNTQYF
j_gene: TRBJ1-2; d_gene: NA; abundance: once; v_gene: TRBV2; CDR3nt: TGTGCCAGCAGTCCTAACCCTCATGGTGAGGGTGGCTACACCTTC; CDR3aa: CASSPNPHGEGGYTF
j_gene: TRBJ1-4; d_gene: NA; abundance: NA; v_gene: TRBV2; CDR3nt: TGTGCCAGCAGTGATGGGACACCTGAAAAACTGTTTTTT; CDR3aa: CASSDGTPEKLFF
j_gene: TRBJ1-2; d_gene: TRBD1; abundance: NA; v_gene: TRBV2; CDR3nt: TGTGCCAGCAGTCAAGACAGGGGGCTTAATGGCTACACTTTC; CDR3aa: CASSQDRGLNGYTF
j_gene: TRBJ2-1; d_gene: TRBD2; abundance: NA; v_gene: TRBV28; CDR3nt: TGTGCCAGCAGCCCCTGGGAGGGGTATACCTCCTACAATGAGCAGTTCTTC; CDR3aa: CASSPWEGYTSYNEQFF
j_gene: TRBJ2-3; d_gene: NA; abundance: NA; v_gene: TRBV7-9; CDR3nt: TGTGCCAGCAGCTCGCGGACTGGCACAGATACGCAGTATTTT; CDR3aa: CASSSRTGTDTQYF
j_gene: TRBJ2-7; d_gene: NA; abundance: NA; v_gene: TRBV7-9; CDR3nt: TGTTCCAGCAGCTTCCCTTTGGGTAGCGGCTACGAGCAGTACTTC; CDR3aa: CSSSFPLGSGYEQYF
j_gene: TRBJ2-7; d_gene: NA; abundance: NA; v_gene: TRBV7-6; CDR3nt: TGTGCCAGCAGCTCCGGACTTGGCGAGCAGTACTTC; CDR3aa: CASSSGLGEQYF
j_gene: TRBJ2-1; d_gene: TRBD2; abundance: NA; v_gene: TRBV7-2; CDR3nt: TGTGCCAGCAGCCAGACTAGCGGGAGGTACAATGAGCAGTTCTTC; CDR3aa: CASSQTSGRYNEQFF
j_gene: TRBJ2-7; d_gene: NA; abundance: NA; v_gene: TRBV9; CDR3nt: TGTGCCAGCAGCGTAGTGCCGGGGGTAGGCGAGCAGTACTTC; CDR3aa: CASSVVPGVGEQYF